The next 11 T cell receptor beta chains were all read from a single sample in a study of blood T cell repertoires in COVID-19. Sequenced by immunoSEQ multiplex PCR; TCRdb stores in-frame clones only, minus some. The table records 140,000 or so clones, 80% of them present only once. Sample: peripheral blood. The origin of the receptors is a woman in her forties or fifties with acute or convalescent COVID-19.

This clone was recorded a few times. The chain employs TRBV10-2 and TRBJ2-7; the D gene is possibly TRBD2 (6 bases). Germline V gene sequence: CDR1 WSHSY, CDR2 SAAADI. The V end lost 10 bases, the J end lost 7 bases, and 17 bases lay between the germline ends. The CDR3 spans 12 residues. The CDR3 DNA reads as TGCGCCACCGGAGGGGTAATGGGGGAGCAGTACTTC. It yields the protein CATGGVMGEQYF.

Comment on this clone: Other DNA variants within this sample encode the same CDR3. The chain carries TRBV7-3 and TRBJ1-1, with TRBD1 identical over 7 bases. CDR1 and CDR2 (germline): SGHTA, FQGTGA. The CDR3 sequence is 13 residues long. The V gene end was trimmed by 5 bases and the J gene end by 3 bases; junction bases not matched to a gene: 3. CDR3 in DNA: TGTGCCAGCAGCCCCCAGGGGGACACTGAAGCTTTCTTT. Encoded protein: CASSPQGDTEAFF.

This clone was recorded once. The chain carries TRBV20-1 and TRBJ1-2; D is unresolved. With 5 bases removed from V and 2 bases from J, the gap between germline ends came to 3 bases. Germline loops: CDR1 DFQATT, CDR2 SNEGSKA (reference sequence). The CDR3 has 10 residues. For the CDR3, the DNA is TGCAGTGCTCAGAACTATGGCTACACCTTC. It specifies CSAQNYGYTF.

The chain uses TRBV11-1 and TRBJ2-2, with 7 bases lining up with TRBD2. Germline CDR1 SGHAT, CDR2 FQDESV (reference sequence). V was clipped by 3 bases and J by 8 bases; unmatched bases: 9. There are 15 residues in the CDR3. CDR3 sequence reads: CASSFSQRGSGELFF. CDR3 in DNA: TGTGCCAGCAGCTTTTCCCAGCGGGGTAGTGGGGAGCTGTTTTTT.

This clone was counted a few times. The gene calls are TRBV7-3 and TRBJ2-7; D remains ambiguous. V was pared by 0 bases and J by 9 bases, with 12 bases between. CDR3 length equals 13 residues. The V gene's germline CDR1 is SGHTA and CDR2 FQGTGA. The CDR3 sequence: CASSLTPRSVQYF. Written as DNA, the CDR3 is TGTGCCAGCAGCTTAACGCCCAGAAGCGTGCAGTACTTC.

The sample holds one count of this clone. The chain combines TRBV10-3 with TRBJ1-1; TRBD1 agrees at 7 bases. The trim removed 3 bases at V and 11 bases at J, leaving 9 bases unmatched. The germline CDR1 and CDR2 sequences are ENHRY and SYGVKD. The CDR3 totals 13 residues. CDR3 nucleotides: TGTGCCATCAGTGACAGGGGGAAGGGGGCCGCTTTCTTT. Encoded protein: CAISDRGKGAAFF.

The gene calls are TRBV6-2 or TRBV6-3 and TRBJ1-2, with no clear D. V lost 6 bases, J lost 4 bases, and 9 bases lay in between. The CDR3 sequence is 12 residues long. Germline assignment: CDR1 MNHEY and CDR2 SVGEGT. This chain's CDR3 is CASSEAAYGYTF. CDR3 DNA: TGTGCCAGCAGCGAGGCAGCCTATGGCTACACCTTC.

CDR3 loop: CASNRDSRNEQFF. For the CDR3, the DNA is TGTGCCAGCAACAGGGACAGCCGCAATGAGCAGTTCTTC. The chain joins TRBV5-4 to TRBJ2-1; the match to TRBD1 covers 7 bases. Per the germline V gene, CDR1 is SGHNT and CDR2 is YYREEE (reference sequence). The CDR3 totals 13 residues. Trimming at V came to 6 bases and at J to 6 bases, leaving 6 bases not matched to a gene. Variable domain in full (rest from reference TRBV5-4 and TRBJ2-1): ETGVTQSPTHLIKTRGQQVTLRCSSQSGHNTVSWYQQALGQGPQFIFQYYREEENGRGNFPPRFSGLQFPNYSSELNVNALELDDSALYLCASNRDSRNEQFFGPGTRLTVL.

The V and J genes are TRBV18 and TRBJ2-1, with 14 bases identical to TRBD2. The ends lost 0 bases at V and 8 bases at J; junction bases unmatched: 9. CDR1 is KGHSH and CDR2 is LQKENI in the germline V gene. CDR3 length equals 18 residues. CDR3 nucleotides: TGTGCCAGCTCACCACCGTTCGGGACTAGCGGGAGAAGAGATGAGCAGTTCTTC. Encoded protein: CASSPPFGTSGRRDEQFF.

The chain carries TRBV19 and TRBJ2-4; no clear D. This CDR3 comprises 13 residues. From germline, CDR1 is LNHDA and CDR2 SQIVND (reference sequence). V lost 5 bases and J lost 9, with 14 bases in between. CDR3 nucleotide sequence: TGTGCCAGTAGTCCGGCCCCACGGAGCATTCAGTACTTC. Translation gives CASSPAPRSIQYF.

The genes are TRBV2 and TRBJ1-1, with 9 positions matching TRBD1. J was trimmed by 7 bases and V by 6 bases; bases with no gene match: 9. Germline CDR1 is SNHLY and CDR2 is FYNNEI. The CDR3 runs 14 residues. Written as DNA, the CDR3 is TGTGCCAGCAGGGAGGACCGGGACAGGGATGAAGCTTTCTTT. This codes for CASREDRDRDEAFF.